This TCR beta chain is drawn from a study of control samples from healthy donors and cancer patients. TCRdb's table, derived via immunoSEQ multiplex PCR, lists solely in-frame clones and lacks some. The sample includes 150,000 to 200,000 clones, roughly 89% of them seen just once. The source is a woman in her thirties in good health. What was sequenced was blood.

For the CDR3, the DNA is TGTGCCAGCCGTCTCCAGGGACAGGGGAACTATGGCTACACCTTC. Translating gives CASRLQGQGNYGYTF. This rearrangement joins TRBV19 to TRBJ1-2, with 10 bases matching TRBD1. This CDR3 spans 15 amino acids. V lost 9 bases and J lost 2; bases outside the gene matches: 9. CDR1 LNHDA and CDR2 SQIVND come from the germline V gene (reference sequence).